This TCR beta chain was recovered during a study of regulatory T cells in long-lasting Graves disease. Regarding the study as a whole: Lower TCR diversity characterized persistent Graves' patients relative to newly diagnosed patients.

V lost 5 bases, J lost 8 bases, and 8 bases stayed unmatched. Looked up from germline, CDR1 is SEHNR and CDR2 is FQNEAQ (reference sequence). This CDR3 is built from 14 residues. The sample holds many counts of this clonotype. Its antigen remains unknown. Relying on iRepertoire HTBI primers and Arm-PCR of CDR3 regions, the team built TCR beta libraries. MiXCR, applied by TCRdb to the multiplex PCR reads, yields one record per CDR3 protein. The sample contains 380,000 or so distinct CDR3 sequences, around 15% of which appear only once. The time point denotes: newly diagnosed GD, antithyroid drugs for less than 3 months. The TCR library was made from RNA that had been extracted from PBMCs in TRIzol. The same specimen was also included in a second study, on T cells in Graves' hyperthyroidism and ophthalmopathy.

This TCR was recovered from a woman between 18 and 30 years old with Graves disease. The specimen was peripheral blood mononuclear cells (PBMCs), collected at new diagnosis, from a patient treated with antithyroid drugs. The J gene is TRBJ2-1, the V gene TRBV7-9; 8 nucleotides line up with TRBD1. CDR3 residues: CASSGWTGMDEQFF. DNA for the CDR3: TGTGCCAGCAGCGGTTGGACAGGGATGGATGAGCAGTTCTTC. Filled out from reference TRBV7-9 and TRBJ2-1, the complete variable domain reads DTGVSQNPRHKITKRGQNVTFRCDPISEHNRLYWYRQTLGQGPEFLTYFQNEAQLEKSRLLSDRFSAERPKGSFSTLEIQRTEQGDSAMYLCASSGWTGMDEQFFGPGTRLTVL.